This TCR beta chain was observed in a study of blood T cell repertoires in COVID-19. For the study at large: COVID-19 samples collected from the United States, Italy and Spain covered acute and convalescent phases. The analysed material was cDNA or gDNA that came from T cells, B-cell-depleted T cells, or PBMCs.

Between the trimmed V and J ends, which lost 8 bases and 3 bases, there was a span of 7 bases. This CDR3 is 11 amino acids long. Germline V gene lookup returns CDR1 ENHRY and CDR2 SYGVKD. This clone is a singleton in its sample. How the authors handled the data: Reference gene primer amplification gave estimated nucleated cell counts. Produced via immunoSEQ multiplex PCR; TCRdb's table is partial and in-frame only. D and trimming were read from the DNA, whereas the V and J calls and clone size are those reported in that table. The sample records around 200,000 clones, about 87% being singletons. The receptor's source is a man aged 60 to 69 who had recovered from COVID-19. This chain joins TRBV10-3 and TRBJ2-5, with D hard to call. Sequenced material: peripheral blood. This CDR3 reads CAIRAEETQYF. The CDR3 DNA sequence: TGTGCCATCCGAGCCGAAGAGACCCAGTACTTC.